This T cell receptor (beta chain) was sequenced for a study of PD-L1 blockade in urothelial cancer. V dropped 3 bases and J dropped 0 bases, with 9 bases sitting between them. This CDR3 is 15 amino acids long. The germline gives CDR1 MNHEY, CDR2 SMNVEV (reference sequence). This clone was observed a few times. Some clones are missing from TCRdb's copy, which holds only in-frame ones; the method was immunoSEQ multiplex PCR. The sample carries more than 90,000 clones, approximately 89% recorded once. Time point here: peripheral blood 6 weeks after treatment start. This clonotype was sampled from a man aged 60-69 years with urothelial cancer. This specimen was PBMCs, taken around atezolizumab (anti-PD-L1) treatment. The V and J genes are TRBV27 and TRBJ2-1; the D is unclear. The CDR3 protein is CASSFIFSSYNEQFF. The CDR3 bases are TGTGCCAGCAGTTTCATCTTCAGCTCCTACAATGAGCAGTTCTTC.